Each of the 20 T cell receptor beta chains below was sequenced from the same sample in a study of blood T cell repertoires in COVID-19. Repertoires were generated with immunoSEQ multiplex PCR, while TCRdb's copy carries only in-frame clones and drops some. Among some 520,000 clones, 80% to 90% were seen once, and the ten largest hold around 0.95%. What was sequenced was peripheral blood. These TCRs come from a young man with COVID-19, enrolled during active disease.

The V and J genes are TRBV2 and TRBJ2-7; TRBD1 agrees at 7 bases. CDR1 and CDR2 from the germline V gene are SNHLY and FYNNEI. The CDR3 length is 12 residues. V lost 5 bases to trimming and J lost 6 bases; unmatched junction nucleotides: 4. CDR3 nucleotides: TGTGCCAGCAGTTTAAACAGGGGCGAGCAGTACTTC. It is translated as CASSLNRGEQYF.

There are a few counts of this clone. V and J are TRBV7-9 and TRBJ1-5, with D perhaps matching TRBD1 (5 bases). Germline values: CDR1 SEHNR, CDR2 FQNEAQ (reference sequence). CDR3 length equals 15 residues. The germline V and J ends were trimmed by 3 bases and 0 bases, with 9 bases remaining between them. The CDR3 here is CASSLGDFSNQPQHF. CDR3 sequence (DNA): TGTGCCAGCAGCTTGGGGGACTTTAGCAATCAGCCCCAGCATTTT.

In this sample, this clone turned up once. CDR3: CASSEGAGTANNQPQHF. The CDR3 region has the DNA TGTGCCAGCAGTGAAGGAGCCGGGACAGCGAACAATCAGCCCCAGCATTTT. The V call is TRBV6-1, the J call TRBJ1-5; 7 nucleotides match TRBD1. Unmatched junction bases numbered 9, after V lost 1 base and J lost 3 bases. Germline CDR1 reads MNHNS; CDR2 reads SASEGT. The CDR3 is 17 amino acids.

The rearrangement joins TRBV6-5 to TRBJ1-1; D is unclear. V was trimmed by 4 bases and J by 3 bases, leaving 15 bases between them. This CDR3 spans 15 amino acids. Per germline, CDR1 MNHEY and CDR2 SVGAGI. CDR3 sequence (DNA): TGTGCCAGCAGTTCTCCGGCCCCGCGGGACACTGAAGCTTTCTTT. The encoded protein is CASSSPAPRDTEAFF.

The rearrangement uses TRBV2 and TRBJ2-7; tentatively, D is TRBD2 (6 bases). This CDR3 spans 16 amino acids. From germline, CDR1 is SNHLY and CDR2 FYNNEI. Trimming removed 3 bases from V and 0 bases from J, with 15 bases in between. The CDR3 loop reads CASSDFPSVSSYEQYF. DNA for the CDR3: TGTGCCAGCAGTGACTTCCCTAGCGTGAGCTCCTACGAGCAGTACTTC.

This clone appeared a few times. V and J are TRBV5-1 and TRBJ2-7, with TRBD2 identical over 8 bases. The CDR3 contains 21 residues. Germline V gives CDR1 SGHRS, CDR2 YFSETQ. V shed 3 bases and J 4 bases; nucleotides not matched to a gene: 27. The CDR3 reads CASSWRETGRGRSLLVYEQYF. CDR3 nucleotides: TGCGCCAGCAGCTGGAGGGAGACAGGACGCGGGAGGAGCCTGTTGGTTTACGAGCAGTACTTC.

The chain carries TRBV4-1 and TRBJ1-5; maybe TRBD1 (6 bases). Trimming cost V 0 bases and J 2 bases, with 14 bases left between them. The CDR3 runs to 17 residues. Germline assignment: CDR1 MGHRA and CDR2 YSYEKL. DNA for the CDR3: TGCGCCAGCAGCCAAGACTACAGGGTTCAGGGCAATCAGCCCCAGCATTTT. It is translated as CASSQDYRVQGNQPQHF.

The chain employs TRBV2 and TRBJ2-3; 7 nucleotides agree with TRBD2. Germline loops: CDR1 SNHLY, CDR2 FYNNEI. Trimming at V came to 5 bases and at J to 6 bases, leaving 17 bases not matched to a gene. The CDR3 has 17 amino acids. DNA for the CDR3: TGTGCCAGCAGTCATACCCTGGGGACTACTGGAGTCGATACGCAGTATTTT. Its translation is CASSHTLGTTGVDTQYF.

The V and J genes are TRBV6-4 and TRBJ2-1; 10 nucleotides match TRBD2. This CDR3 comprises 13 residues. The germline gives CDR1 MRHNA, CDR2 SNTAGT. V shed 0 bases, J shed 12 bases, and the junction held 2 bases outside the gene matches. For the CDR3, the DNA is TGTGCCAGCAGTGACTCAGTAGCGGGGGGGCAGTTCTTC. Its protein product is CASSDSVAGGQFF.

V and J are TRBV20-1 and TRBJ1-4; D unclear. Germline V CDR1 and CDR2: DFQATT, SNEGSKA (reference sequence). The CDR3 consists of 14 residues. V dropped 3 bases and J dropped 0 bases, with 8 bases sitting between them. This chain's CDR3 is CSASDTSTNEKLFF. The CDR3 DNA reads as TGCAGTGCTAGTGACACTTCAACTAATGAAAAACTGTTTTTT.

The chain combines TRBV6-1 with TRBJ2-5; D call uncertain. V was shortened by 1 base and J by 5 bases, with 11 bases between the two germline ends. The germline gives CDR1 MNHNS, CDR2 SASEGT. This CDR3 comprises 14 residues. CDR3 region: CASSEDSSTETQYF. The DNA of the CDR3 is TGTGCCAGCAGTGAAGACAGCAGTACGGAGACCCAGTACTTC.

Regarding this clone: Other DNA variants within this sample encode the same CDR3. V and J are TRBV5-1 and TRBJ2-7; weak D call: TRBD2 (7 bases). The length of the CDR3 is 15 residues. Germline V gene sequence: CDR1 SGHRS, CDR2 YFSETQ. V lost 4 bases, J lost 0 bases, and 14 bases lay in between. The CDR3, as DNA: TGCGCCAGCAGCGGGTTGGCGGGGGCCTCCTACGAGCAGTACTTC. It codes for CASSGLAGASYEQYF.

This clone was observed a single time. The chain has TRBV3-1 (or the pseudogene TRBV3-2) and TRBJ2-7; D not resolved. The V gene's germline CDR1 is LGHDT and CDR2 YNNKEL (reference sequence). V was trimmed by 0 bases and J by 6 bases, leaving 12 bases between them. The CDR3 runs to 14 residues. The CDR3 DNA sequence: TGTGCCAGCAGCCAAGATCCCCACGCCGGCGAGCAGTACTTC. It translates to CASSQDPHAGEQYF.

The CDR3 bases are TGTGCCAGCGTGAACTCGAACACTGAAGCTTTCTTT. It is translated as CASVNSNTEAFF. The chain links TRBV2 to TRBJ1-1; no clear D gene. This CDR3 is built from 12 residues. The V gene lost 8 bases and the J gene lost 1 base, with 8 bases spanning the gap. The V gene's germline CDR1 is SNHLY and CDR2 FYNNEI.

The V and J genes are TRBV3-1 (or the pseudogene TRBV3-2) and TRBJ2-2, with 8 bases matching TRBD1. V was clipped by 4 bases and J by 1 base; unmatched bases: 2. The CDR3 is 15 amino acids. CDR1 and CDR2 from the germline V gene are LGHDT and YNNKEL (reference sequence). The CDR3 DNA sequence: TGTGCCAGCAGCCGGACAGGGTGGAACACCGGGGAGCTGTTTTTT. Encoded protein: CASSRTGWNTGELFF.

The genes are TRBV18 and TRBJ1-4, with D unclear. Trimming pared 6 bases from V and 12 bases from J, leaving 23 bases between. Germline lookup yields CDR1 KGHSH and CDR2 LQKENI. The CDR3 has 15 residues. The DNA of the CDR3 is TGTGCCAGCTCGCCTGGTTGGGCACTTGAATCGGAACTGTTTTTT. Amino acid sequence: CASSPGWALESELFF.

The CDR3 spells CASSFRLDNEQFF. The CDR3 DNA follows: TGCGCCAGCAGCTTCCGACTTGACAATGAGCAGTTCTTC. The chain has TRBV5-1 and TRBJ2-1; D remains ambiguous. Trimming shortened V by 2 bases and J by 5 bases, and 8 bases separated the two germline ends. In germline, CDR1 is SGHRS, CDR2 YFSETQ. This CDR3 contains 13 residues.

The rearrangement uses TRBV24-1 and TRBJ2-5, with TRBD1 matching over 10 bases. Trimming took 5 bases from V and 4 from J; bases not matched to a gene: 12. This CDR3 region has 17 residues. Germline assignment: CDR1 KGHDR and CDR2 SFDVKD. The CDR3 protein is CATSGPLGQGLGETQYF. The CDR3 region has the DNA TGTGCCACCAGTGGTCCCCTGGGACAGGGGCTGGGAGAGACCCAGTACTTC.

CDR3 in DNA: TGTGCCAGCAGTTATGGACAGGGGGCCTACGAGCAGTACTTC. Translation: CASSYGQGAYEQYF. The genes are TRBV27 and TRBJ2-7; 10 bases fit TRBD1. After removal of 4 bases from V and 2 bases from J, the junction contained 2 bases not matched to a gene. Germline V gene lookup returns CDR1 MNHEY and CDR2 SMNVEV (reference sequence). The CDR3 extends over 14 amino acids.

The rearrangement uses TRBV5-1 and TRBJ2-3, with D perhaps TRBD1 (5 bases). With 1 base removed from V and 0 bases from J, the gap between germline ends came to 12 bases. The CDR3 is 16 amino acids. CDR1 and CDR2 from the germline V gene are SGHRS and YFSETQ. The CDR3 sequence: CASSLKAGLSTDTQYF. Written as DNA, the CDR3 is TGCGCCAGCAGCTTGAAGGCAGGGCTTAGCACAGATACGCAGTATTTT. Based on the CDR3 plus reference TRBV5-1 and TRBJ2-3, the full variable domain is KAGVTQTPRYLIKTRGQQVTLSCSPISGHRSVSWYQQTPGQGLQFLFEYFSETQRNKGNFPGRFSGRQFSNSRSEMNVSTLELGDSALYLCASSLKAGLSTDTQYFGPGTRLTVL.